One T cell receptor (beta chain) is described in this entry. This sample is drawn from a study of technical replicates of blood from four donors. This CDR3 has 14 residues. Trimming shortened V by 2 bases and J by 8 bases, and 15 bases separated the two germline ends. Germline loops: CDR1 MNHEY, CDR2 SMNVEV (reference sequence). Sequencing used immunoSEQ multiplex PCR; TCRdb keeps in-frame clones, though not all of them. This sample has 85,000 to 100,000 clones, with 95% found just once. The sample taken for sequencing was T cells isolated from PBMCs. The receptor's source is a human donor in good health. The V call is TRBV27, the J call TRBJ1-2; D possibly corresponds to TRBD1 (6 bases). The CDR3 here is CASSLNRAIRGYTF. The CDR3 DNA follows: TGTGCCAGCAGTTTAAACAGGGCGATTCGGGGCTACACCTTC.